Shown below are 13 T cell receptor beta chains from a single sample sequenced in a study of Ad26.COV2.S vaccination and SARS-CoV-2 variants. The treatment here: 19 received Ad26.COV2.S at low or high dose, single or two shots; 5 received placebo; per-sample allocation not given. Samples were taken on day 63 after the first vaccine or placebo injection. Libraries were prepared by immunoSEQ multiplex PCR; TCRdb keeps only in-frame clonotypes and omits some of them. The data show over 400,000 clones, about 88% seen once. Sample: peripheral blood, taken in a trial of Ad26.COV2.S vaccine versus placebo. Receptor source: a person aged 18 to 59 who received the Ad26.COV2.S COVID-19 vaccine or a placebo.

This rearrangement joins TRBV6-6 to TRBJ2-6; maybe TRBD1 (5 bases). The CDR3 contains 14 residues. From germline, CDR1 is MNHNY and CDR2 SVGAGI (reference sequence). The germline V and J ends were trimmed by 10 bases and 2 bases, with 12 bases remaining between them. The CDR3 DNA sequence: TGTGCCACCGTTGGGGCGACTGGGGCCAACGTCCTGACTTTC. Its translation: CATVGATGANVLTF.

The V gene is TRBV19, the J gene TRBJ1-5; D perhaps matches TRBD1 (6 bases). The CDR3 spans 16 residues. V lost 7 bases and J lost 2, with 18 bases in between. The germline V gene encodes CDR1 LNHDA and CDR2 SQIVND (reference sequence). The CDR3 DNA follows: TGTGCCAGTACCCAGAGAGGGGGGACGGGCAATCAGCCCCAGCATTTT. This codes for CASTQRGGTGNQPQHF.

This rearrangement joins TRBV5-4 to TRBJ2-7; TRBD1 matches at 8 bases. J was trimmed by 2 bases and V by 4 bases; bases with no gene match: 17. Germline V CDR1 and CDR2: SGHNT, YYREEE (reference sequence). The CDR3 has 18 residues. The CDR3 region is CASSHWDVQGGPAYEQYV. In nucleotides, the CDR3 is TGTGCCAGCAGCCATTGGGATGTACAGGGGGGCCCTGCCTACGAGCAGTACGTC.

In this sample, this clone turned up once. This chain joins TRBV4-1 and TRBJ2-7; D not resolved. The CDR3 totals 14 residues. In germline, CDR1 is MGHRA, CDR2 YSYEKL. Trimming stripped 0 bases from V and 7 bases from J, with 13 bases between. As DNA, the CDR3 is TGCGCCAGCAGCCAAGATCTTCGGTCTCTGGAGCAGTACTTC. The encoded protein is CASSQDLRSLEQYF.

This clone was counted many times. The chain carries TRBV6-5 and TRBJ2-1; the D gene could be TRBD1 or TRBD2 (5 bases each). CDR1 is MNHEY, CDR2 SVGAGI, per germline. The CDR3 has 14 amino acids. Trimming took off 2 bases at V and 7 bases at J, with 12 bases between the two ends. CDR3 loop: CASSYGAGTNEQFF. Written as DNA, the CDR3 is TGTGCCAGCAGTTACGGGGCAGGGACGAATGAGCAGTTCTTC.

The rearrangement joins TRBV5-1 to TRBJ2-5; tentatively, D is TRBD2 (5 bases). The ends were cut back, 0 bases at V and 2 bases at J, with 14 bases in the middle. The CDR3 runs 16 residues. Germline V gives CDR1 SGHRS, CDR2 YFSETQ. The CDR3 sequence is CASSLGAGSLQETQYF. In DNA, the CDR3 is TGCGCCAGCAGCTTGGGGGCGGGTAGTCTACAAGAGACCCAGTACTTC.

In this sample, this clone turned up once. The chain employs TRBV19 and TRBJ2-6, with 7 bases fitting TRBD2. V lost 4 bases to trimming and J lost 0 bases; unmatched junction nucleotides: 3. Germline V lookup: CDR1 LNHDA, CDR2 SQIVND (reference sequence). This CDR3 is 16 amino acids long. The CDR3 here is CASSRDYASGANVLTF. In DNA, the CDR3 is TGTGCCAGTAGTAGGGACTACGCCTCTGGGGCCAACGTCCTGACTTTC.

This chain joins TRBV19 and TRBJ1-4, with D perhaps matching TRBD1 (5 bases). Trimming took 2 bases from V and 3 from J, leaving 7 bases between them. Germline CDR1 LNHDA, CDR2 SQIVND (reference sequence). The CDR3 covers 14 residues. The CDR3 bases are TGTGCCAGTAGTATATGGGGGGCTAATGAAAAACTGTTTTTT. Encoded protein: CASSIWGANEKLFF.

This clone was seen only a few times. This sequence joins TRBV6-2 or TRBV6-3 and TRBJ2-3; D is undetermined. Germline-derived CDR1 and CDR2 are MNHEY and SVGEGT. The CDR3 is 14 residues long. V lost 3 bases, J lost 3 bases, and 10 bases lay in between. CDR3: CASSYSSETDTQYF. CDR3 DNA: TGTGCCAGCAGTTATTCCAGCGAGACAGATACGCAGTATTTT.

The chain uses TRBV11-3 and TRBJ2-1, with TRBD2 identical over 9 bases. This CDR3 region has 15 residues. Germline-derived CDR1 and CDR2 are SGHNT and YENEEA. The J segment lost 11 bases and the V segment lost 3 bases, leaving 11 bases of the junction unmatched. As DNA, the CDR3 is TGTGCCAGCAGCTTCGCCGGGACTAGCACCTATCAGCAGTTCTTC. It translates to CASSFAGTSTYQQFF.

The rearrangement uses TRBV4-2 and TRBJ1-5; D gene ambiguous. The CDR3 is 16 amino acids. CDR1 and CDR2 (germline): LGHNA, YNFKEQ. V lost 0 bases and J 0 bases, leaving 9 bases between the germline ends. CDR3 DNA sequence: TGTGCCAGCAGCCAAGAGGGCCAACATAGCAATCAGCCCCAGCATTTT. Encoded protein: CASSQEGQHSNQPQHF.

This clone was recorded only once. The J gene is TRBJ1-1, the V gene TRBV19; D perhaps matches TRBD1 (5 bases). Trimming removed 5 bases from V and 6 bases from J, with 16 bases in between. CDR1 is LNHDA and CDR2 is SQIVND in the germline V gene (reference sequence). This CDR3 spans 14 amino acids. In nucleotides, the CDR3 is TGTGCCAGTAGTTTTGGGCAGGGAGGACCTGAAGCTTTCTTT. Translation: CASSFGQGGPEAFF.

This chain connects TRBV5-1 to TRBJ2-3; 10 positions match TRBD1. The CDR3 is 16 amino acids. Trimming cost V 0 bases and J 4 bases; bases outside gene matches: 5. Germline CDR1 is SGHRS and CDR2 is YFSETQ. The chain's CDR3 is CASSLGQGAGPDTQYF. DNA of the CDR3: TGCGCCAGCAGCTTGGGACAGGGGGCAGGTCCAGATACGCAGTATTTT.